The clone carrying this T cell receptor beta chain was detected once. The V gene lost 6 bases and the J gene lost 3 bases, with 9 bases spanning the gap. CDR1 is SQVTM and CDR2 is ANQGSEA in the germline V gene. The CDR3 is 12 residues long. This specimen comes from a study of cytomegalovirus exposure and HLA in healthy donors. 13 Jbeta primers and 60 Vbeta primers were used for the PCR. Libraries were prepared by immunoSEQ multiplex PCR; TCRdb keeps only in-frame clonotypes and omits some of them. Among under 150,000 clones, roughly 78% were seen once, and the ten largest hold 2.2%. Material for sequencing was PBMCs. This chain links TRBV29-1 with TRBJ1-5, with TRBD1 as a possible D gene (6 bases). The clonotype comes from a man aged 30 to 45 in good health and CMV-seronegative. CDR3 DNA: TGCAGCGTCGGACAGACCAATCAGCCCCAGCATTTT. Translated: CSVGQTNQPQHF.